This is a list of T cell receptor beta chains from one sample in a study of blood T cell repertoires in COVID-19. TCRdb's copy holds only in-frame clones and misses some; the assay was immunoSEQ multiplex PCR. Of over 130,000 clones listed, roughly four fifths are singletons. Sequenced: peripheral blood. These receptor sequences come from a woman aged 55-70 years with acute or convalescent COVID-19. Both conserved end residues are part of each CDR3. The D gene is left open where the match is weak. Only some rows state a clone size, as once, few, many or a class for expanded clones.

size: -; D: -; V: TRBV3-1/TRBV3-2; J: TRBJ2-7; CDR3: CASSPRQGGYEQYF; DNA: TGTGCCAGCAGCCCCAGACAGGGAGGATACGAGCAGTACTTC
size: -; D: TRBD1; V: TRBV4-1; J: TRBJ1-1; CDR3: CASSHRQGVVTEAFF; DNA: TGCGCCAGCAGCCATCGACAGGGCGTCGTCACTGAAGCTTTCTTT
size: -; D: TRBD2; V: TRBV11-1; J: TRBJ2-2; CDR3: CASSLGGRAFTGELFF; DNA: TGTGCCAGCAGCTTAGGCGGGAGGGCCTTCACCGGGGAGCTGTTTTTT
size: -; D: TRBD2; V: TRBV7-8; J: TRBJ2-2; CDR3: CASSWGTSGSSGELFF; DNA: TGTGCCAGCAGCTGGGGGACTAGCGGGAGTTCCGGGGAGCTGTTTTTT
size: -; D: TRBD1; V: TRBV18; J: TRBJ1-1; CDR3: CASSAYRGDTEAFF; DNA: TGTGCCAGCTCAGCCTACAGGGGAGACACTGAAGCTTTCTTT
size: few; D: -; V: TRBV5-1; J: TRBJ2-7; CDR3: CASSLQVPYEQYF; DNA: TGCGCCAGCAGCTTACAGGTACCCTACGAGCAGTACTTC
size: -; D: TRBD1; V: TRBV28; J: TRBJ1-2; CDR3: CASSRGQGTGYTF; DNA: TGTGCCAGTTCTCGTGGACAGGGAACGGGCTACACCTTC
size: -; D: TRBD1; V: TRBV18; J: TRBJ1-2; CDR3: CASSPRTGEFTYGYTF; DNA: TGTGCCAGCTCACCACGAACAGGGGAGTTCACCTATGGCTACACCTTC
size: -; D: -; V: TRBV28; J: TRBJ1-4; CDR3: CASSFRGINEKLFF; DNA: TGTGCCAGCAGTTTCAGGGGTATTAATGAAAAACTGTTTTTT
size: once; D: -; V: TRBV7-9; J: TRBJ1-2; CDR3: CASSLTGTTNGYTF; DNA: TGTGCCAGCAGCTTAACAGGGACAACGAATGGCTACACCTTC
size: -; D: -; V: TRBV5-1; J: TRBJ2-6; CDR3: CASSFDSPRSGANVLTF; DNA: TGCGCCAGCAGCTTCGACTCGCCTCGCTCTGGGGCCAACGTCCTGACTTTC
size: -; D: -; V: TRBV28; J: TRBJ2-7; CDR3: CASRSHSGTYEQYF; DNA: TGTGCCAGCAGATCCCATAGCGGAACCTACGAGCAGTACTTC
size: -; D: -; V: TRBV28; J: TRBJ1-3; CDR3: CASGQAQGVGNTIYF; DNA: TGTGCCAGCGGCCAAGCACAGGGTGTTGGAAACACCATATATTTT
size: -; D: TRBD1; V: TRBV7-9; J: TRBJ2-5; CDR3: CASSLLPGQGETQYF; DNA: TGTGCCAGCAGCTTACTTCCGGGACAGGGAGAGACCCAGTACTTC
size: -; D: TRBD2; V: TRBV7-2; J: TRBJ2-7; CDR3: CAGSSGSMGYEQYF; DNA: TGTGCCGGTTCTAGCGGGAGCATGGGTTACGAGCAGTACTTC
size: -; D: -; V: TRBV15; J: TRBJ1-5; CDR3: CATSTELLRNQPQHF; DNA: TGTGCCACCAGCACAGAATTACTACGCAATCAGCCCCAGCATTTT
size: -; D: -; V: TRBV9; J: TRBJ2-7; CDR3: CASSRQGSGEQYF; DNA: TGTGCCAGCTCGAGGCAGGGCTCGGGTGAGCAGTACTTC
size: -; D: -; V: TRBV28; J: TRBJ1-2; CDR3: CASSPPERQGYGYTF; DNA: TGTGCCAGCAGTCCCCCCGAGCGTCAAGGCTATGGCTACACCTTC
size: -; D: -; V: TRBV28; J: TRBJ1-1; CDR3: CASSLFQAEAFF; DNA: TGTGCCAGCAGTTTATTCCAGGCTGAAGCTTTCTTT
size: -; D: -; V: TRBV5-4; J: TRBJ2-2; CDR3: CASSLDLSGNTGELFF; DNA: TGTGCCAGCAGCTTGGATCTTAGCGGGAACACCGGGGAGCTGTTTTTT
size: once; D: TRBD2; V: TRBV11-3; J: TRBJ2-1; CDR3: CASSSGTLGLAGTAYNEQFF; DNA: TGTGCCAGCAGCTCAGGAACCTTAGGACTAGCGGGAACTGCCTACAATGAGCAGTTCTTC
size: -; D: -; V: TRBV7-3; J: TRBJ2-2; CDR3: CASSPRRSGELFF; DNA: TGTGCCAGCAGCCCGAGGAGGTCCGGGGAGCTGTTTTTT
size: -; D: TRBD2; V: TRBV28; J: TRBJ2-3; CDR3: CASSSGGRVDTQYF; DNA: TGTGCCAGCAGTTCTGGCGGGAGGGTGGATACGCAGTATTTT
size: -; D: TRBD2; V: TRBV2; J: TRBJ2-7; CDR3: CASGPGLAGDEQYF; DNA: TGTGCCAGCGGACCGGGACTAGCGGGAGACGAGCAGTACTTC
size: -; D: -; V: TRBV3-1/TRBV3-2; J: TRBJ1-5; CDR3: CASSSRGGDRPQHF; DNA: TGTGCCAGCAGCTCCAGAGGAGGGGATCGGCCCCAGCATTTT
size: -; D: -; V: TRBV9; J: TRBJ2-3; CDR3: CASSVGTHTDTQYF; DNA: TGTGCCAGCAGCGTAGGGACTCACACAGATACGCAGTATTTT